Included here is one T cell receptor (beta chain) sequence, with context. Antigen unknown. Other DNA sequences from this sample encode an identical CDR3 as well. The study drew its donors from healthy HIV-negative adults without recent acute infections or vaccinations. The donors were all Caucasian adults (living in Nashville, Tennessee). From CD4+ cells came CD45RA+ naive and CD45RA-negative memory subsets. The entry originates in a study of shared clonotypes between healthy human individuals. Study-wide results and limits: Clonotype sharing among donors likely depends on sequencing depth.

Measured with immunoSEQ multiplex PCR; TCRdb has only the in-frame clones, and not every one. Of about 2.4 million clones in the sample, over 85% were seen once. The CDR3 totals 12 residues. Deletions cut 4 bases from V and 3 bases from J, with 7 bases between. Germline-derived CDR1 and CDR2 are SQVTM and ANQGSEA. This TCR was sampled from a man younger than 35 in good health. Some clones in this sample may be carry-over from other donors' samples. The chain couples TRBV29-1 to TRBJ1-5; no reliable D call. Input material: naive CD4+ T cells from PBMCs. Documented subset: CD45RA+ positively selected. The CDR3 sequence is CSVGTNNQPQHF. As DNA, the CDR3 is TGCAGCGTTGGAACGAACAATCAGCCCCAGCATTTT.